This T cell receptor (beta chain) was captured in a study of cytomegalovirus exposure and HLA in healthy donors. Study information: Unique TCR beta sequences numbering some 120 million came from about 179 million T cells in an earlier analysis. HLA-typed donors contributed 65 million to 95 million unique TCRs, which were held in an early data release. Caucasian-associated ancestry cluster membership applied to under 85% of around 400 genotyped donors.

Study observations and caveats: A later analysis linked 16,951 TCR beta sequences to HLA alleles at 0.05 false discovery rate.

Vbeta (60) and Jbeta (13) primers were used in the PCR. Measured with immunoSEQ multiplex PCR; TCRdb has only the in-frame clones, and not every one. Of approximately 180,000 clones listed, 79% were seen once; the top ten hold roughly 1.5%. This clone has only a few counts. The antigen is not known. V shed 1 base and J shed 3 bases, with 10 bases lying between them. The CDR3 contains 15 residues. CDR1 and CDR2 from the germline V gene are SGHVS and FNYEAQ. The chain recombines TRBV7-6 with TRBJ2-1; TRBD1 might be the D (5 bases). The receptor comes from a woman in her fifties or sixties in good health and CMV-seronegative. Sequenced sample: PBMCs. CDR3 sequence reads: CASSLVQGGYNEQFF. The CDR3 nucleotides are TGTGCCAGCAGCTTAGTGCAGGGTGGCTACAATGAGCAGTTCTTC.